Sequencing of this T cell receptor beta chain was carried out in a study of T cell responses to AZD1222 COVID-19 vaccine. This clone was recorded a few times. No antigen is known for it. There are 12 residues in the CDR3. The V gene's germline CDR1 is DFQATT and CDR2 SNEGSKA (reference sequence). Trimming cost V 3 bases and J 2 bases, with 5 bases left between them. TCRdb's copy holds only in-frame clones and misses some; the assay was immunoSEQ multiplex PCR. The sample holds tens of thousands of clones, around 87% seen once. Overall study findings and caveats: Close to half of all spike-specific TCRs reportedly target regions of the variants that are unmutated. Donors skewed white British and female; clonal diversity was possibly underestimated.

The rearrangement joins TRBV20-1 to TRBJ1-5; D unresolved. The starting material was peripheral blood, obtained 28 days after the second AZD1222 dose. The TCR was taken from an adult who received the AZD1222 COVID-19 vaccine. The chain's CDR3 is CSASYRNQPQHF. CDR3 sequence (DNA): TGCAGTGCTAGTTACCGCAATCAGCCCCAGCATTTT.